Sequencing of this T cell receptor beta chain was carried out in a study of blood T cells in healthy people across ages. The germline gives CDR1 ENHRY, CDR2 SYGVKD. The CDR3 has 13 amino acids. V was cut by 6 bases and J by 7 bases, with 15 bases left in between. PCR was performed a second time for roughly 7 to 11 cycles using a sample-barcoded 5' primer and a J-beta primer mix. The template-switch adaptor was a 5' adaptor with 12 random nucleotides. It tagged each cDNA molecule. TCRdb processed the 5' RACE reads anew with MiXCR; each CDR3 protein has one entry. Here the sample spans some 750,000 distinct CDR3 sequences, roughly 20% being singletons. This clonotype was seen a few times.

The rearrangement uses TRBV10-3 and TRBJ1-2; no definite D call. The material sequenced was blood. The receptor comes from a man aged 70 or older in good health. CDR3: CAISTDVSTGYTF. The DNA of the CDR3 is TGTGCCATCAGCACGGACGTTTCGACTGGCTACACCTTC.